Each of the 5 T cell receptor beta chains below was sequenced from the same sample in a study of blood T cell repertoires in COVID-19. Libraries were prepared by immunoSEQ multiplex PCR; TCRdb keeps only in-frame clonotypes and omits some of them. There are some 190,000 clones in the sample; roughly 82% occur only once, and around 7.8% lies in the top ten. The specimen sequenced was peripheral blood. All receptors derive from a woman aged 55-70 years with COVID-19, enrolled during active disease.

The chain employs TRBV5-4 and TRBJ2-7; 15 bases agree with TRBD2. Germline CDR1 reads SGHNT; CDR2 reads YYREEE (reference sequence). The junction had 5 bases not matched to a gene; V was cut back by 4 bases and J by 0 bases. The CDR3 extends over 17 amino acids. CDR3 loop: CASSRGLAGGDSYEQYF. CDR3 DNA: TGTGCCAGCAGCCGCGGACTAGCGGGAGGGGACTCCTACGAGCAGTACTTC.

This clone appeared once. The rearrangement uses TRBV28 and TRBJ2-7; perhaps TRBD2 as D (6 bases). V was clipped by 3 bases and J by 3 bases, with 12 bases between them. The CDR3 consists of 14 residues. Looked up from germline, CDR1 is MDHEN and CDR2 is SYDVKM. The CDR3 DNA sequence: TGTGCCAGCAGTTTTCGGGGGTCAGTCTACGAGCAGTACGTC. Translating it yields CASSFRGSVYEQYV.

The V gene is TRBV9, the J gene TRBJ2-5; D perhaps matches TRBD1 (6 bases). The DNA end is more similar to TRBJ2-7, so the J call may be wrong. Germline V CDR1 and CDR2: SGDLS, YYNGEE. This CDR3 contains 15 residues. CDR3 DNA sequence: TGTGCCAGCAGCGTAGGACGGACAGCTTTCTACGAGCAGTACTTC. Translation: CASSVGRTAFYEQYF.

The gene calls are TRBV19 and TRBJ1-4; D is uncertain. Germline V CDR1 and CDR2: LNHDA, SQIVND (reference sequence). The V end lost 5 bases, the J end lost 4 bases, and 5 bases lay between the germline ends. The CDR3 runs to 12 residues. The CDR3 is CASSAVNEKLFF. Written as DNA, the CDR3 is TGTGCCAGTAGTGCAGTTAATGAAAAACTGTTTTTT.

This clone was found once. V is TRBV18 and J is TRBJ1-2, with D maybe TRBD1 (6 bases). Germline V gene lookup returns CDR1 KGHSH and CDR2 LQKENI. This CDR3 spans 15 amino acids. Trimming pared 3 bases from V and 7 bases from J, leaving 18 bases between. The CDR3 DNA reads as TGTGCCAGCTCACCGTCGGACGGGGCAGGGGTTGGCTACACCTTC. Its protein is CASSPSDGAGVGYTF.